This T cell receptor beta chain was sequenced for a study of neurological immune-mediated disorders. Study-level findings and limits: According to phylogenetic grouping, one related-CDR3 cluster, a possible signature, contained the repertoires of 18 of 34 multiple sclerosis patients. CDR3 amino acid sequences of expanded clones were not shared across subjects, a result suggesting private repertoires in all groups.

TCRdb re-called the 5' RACE reads with MiXCR, one entry per CDR3 protein. Here the sample spans about 74,000 distinct CDR3 sequences, around 5.2% being singletons. The sample holds many counts of this clonotype. Its antigen remains unidentified. Per germline, CDR1 KGHDR and CDR2 SFDVKD. The V gene lost 0 bases and the J gene lost 0 bases, with 8 bases spanning the gap. CDR3 size: 16 residues. The V call is TRBV24-1, the J call TRBJ1-5, with D unresolved. Sequences were obtained from PBMCs. This receptor was obtained from a man between 18 and 29 years old with multiple sclerosis. CDR3 in amino acids: CATSDLRRYSNQPQHF. CDR3 DNA sequence: TGTGCCACCAGTGATTTGCGCAGGTATAGCAATCAGCCCCAGCATTTT.